One and the same sample provided the 21 T cell receptor beta chains below, sequenced in a study of T cells in Graves' hyperthyroidism and ophthalmopathy. TCR beta CDR3 region amplification was performed from RNA transcripts. A first-round RT-PCR of the TCR CDR3 used the HTBI primer set. TCRdb called the multiplex PCR reads again in MiXCR, with one record for every CDR3 protein. The sample yields approximately 520,000 distinct CDR3 sequences, around 20% seen once. Sequencing was done on a sample of blood. These receptors were obtained from a man younger than 35 with Graves' hyperthyroidism.

The CDR3 DNA is TGTGCCAGTAAGGAGGGCCCCACTGAAGCTTTCTTT. Translation gives CASKEGPTEAFF. The rearrangement uses TRBV5-8 and TRBJ1-1; no reliable D call. The V gene's germline CDR1 is SGHTS and CDR2 YDEGEE. The V gene lost 8 bases and the J gene lost 4 bases, with 12 bases spanning the gap. CDR3 length: 12 amino acids.

On this clonotype itself: A much bigger clone sits one base away, suggesting this may be a read error. The rearrangement links TRBV12-3 or TRBV12-4 to TRBJ2-2, with 8 bases identical to TRBD1. The CDR3 consists of 14 residues. CDR3 protein: CVSRSTGAGGELFF. The CDR3 DNA is TGTGTCAGCAGGTCGACAGGGGCGGGCGGGGAGCTGTTTTTT.

The chain joins TRBV27 to TRBJ1-2; tentative D call: TRBD1 (5 bases). The CDR3 consists of 13 residues. V lost 5 bases, J lost 7 bases, and 14 bases lay in between. Looked up from germline, CDR1 is MNHEY and CDR2 is SMNVEV (reference sequence). The CDR3 DNA reads as TGTGCCAGCAGTGCCAGTCGGGGGGGTGGCTACACCTTC. It specifies CASSASRGGGYTF.

This clonotype showed up just a few times. The V and J genes are TRBV7-8 and TRBJ2-2; D ambiguous. The CDR3 is 16 residues long. The V end lost 1 base, the J end lost 4 bases, and 13 bases lay between the germline ends. Germline CDR1 SGHVS, CDR2 FQNEAQ. This CDR3 reads CASSLVIGQRTGELFF. The CDR3 nucleotides read TGTGCCAGCAGCTTAGTAATAGGGCAGCGCACCGGGGAGCTGTTTTTT.

The sample holds many counts of this clonotype. The chain employs TRBV19 and TRBJ1-5, with unresolved D. This CDR3 has 14 residues. The V end lost 5 bases, the J end lost 2 bases, and 10 bases lay between the germline ends. Germline CDR1 is LNHDA and CDR2 is SQIVND (reference sequence). The CDR3 spells CASSAGRGNQPQHF. The CDR3 coding sequence is TGTGCCAGTAGTGCAGGAAGGGGCAATCAGCCCCAGCATTTT.

This clonotype has more than one count but fewer than ten. In nucleotides, the CDR3 is TGCGCCAGCAGCCAACCGACGGGGTATGGCACTGAAGCTTTCTTT. Translated: CASSQPTGYGTEAFF. The chain combines TRBV4-1 with TRBJ1-1; no clear D. V was clipped by 2 bases and J by 4 bases, with 14 bases between them. Germline V gives CDR1 MGHRA, CDR2 YSYEKL. This CDR3 is built from 15 residues.

The sample holds many counts of this clonotype. This chain connects TRBV12-3 or TRBV12-4 to TRBJ1-5; 8 nucleotides agree with TRBD1. The CDR3 sequence is 13 residues long. Germline trimming cut 8 bases from V and 4 bases from J; bases unmatched to any gene: 4. This CDR3 reads CASAGQANQPQHF. CDR3 coding DNA: TGTGCCAGCGCGGGACAGGCGAATCAGCCCCAGCATTTT.

As concerns this clonotype: This sequence may be a read error, since a much larger clone differs from it by one base. It is unclear where the CDR3 begins or ends on the DNA, so no DNA is shown, and the CDR3 is as TCRdb lists it. The chain is built from TRBV11-1 and TRBJ2-7; no DNA check was done on the table's D call, TRBD1. From its first to its last residue, the CDR3 has 17 amino acids. Germline V lookup: CDR1 SGHAT, CDR2 FQDESV (reference sequence). The CDR3 region is CASSSFGQGAYSYEQDF.

The genes are TRBV20-1 and TRBJ1-5, with 9 positions matching TRBD1. The V gene's germline CDR1 is DFQATT and CDR2 SNEGSKA (reference sequence). V lost 2 bases, J lost 1 base, and 6 bases stayed unmatched. The CDR3 length is 16 residues. The CDR3 nucleotides read TGCAGTGCTAGACGATCGACAGGGGGAAGCAATCAGCCCCAGCATTTT. Its protein product is CSARRSTGGSNQPQHF.

This clonotype was found a few times. The chain combines TRBV12-3 or TRBV12-4 with TRBJ2-7; a weak D match, TRBD1 (6 bases). CDR3 length: 14 residues. CDR3 sequence: CASSLSLGQSEQWV. DNA for the CDR3: TGTGCCAGCAGTTTATCCCTCGGACAGAGCGAGCAGTGGGTG.

This clonotype has a count of ten or more. The rearrangement joins TRBV5-1 to TRBJ1-5, with D possibly matching TRBD1 (6 bases). The CDR3 is made up of 14 amino acids. Germline-derived CDR1 and CDR2 are SGHRS and YFSETQ. Between the trimmed V and J ends, which lost 3 bases and 3 bases, there was a span of 10 bases. CDR3 sequence (DNA): TGCGCCAGCAGCTCCGGGGGGCTCAATCAGCCCCAGCATTTT. This sequence encodes CASSSGGLNQPQHF.

This clonotype occurred many times. V gene TRBV6-1 combines with J gene TRBJ1-1, with D maybe TRBD1 (6 bases). CDR1 is MNHNS and CDR2 is SASEGT in the germline V gene. V lost 2 bases and J 7 bases, leaving 11 bases between the germline ends. This CDR3 has 13 amino acids. The CDR3 sequence is CASSETGFLEAFF. Written as DNA, the CDR3 is TGTGCCAGCAGTGAAACAGGGTTTCTTGAAGCTTTCTTT.

In its sample, this clonotype was seen a few times. The chain links TRBV11-2 to TRBJ1-1; possibly TRBD1 for D (5 bases). This CDR3 region has 11 residues. CDR1 and CDR2 (germline): SGHAT, FQNNGV. V lost 6 bases and J 11 bases, leaving 13 bases between the germline ends. The CDR3, as DNA: TGTGCCAGCAGGGGACGGGGAGTGGCTTTCTTT. Its protein is CASRGRGVAFF.

This clonotype was recorded at least ten times. V and J are TRBV27 and TRBJ2-7, with 10 bases aligning to TRBD1. Germline lookup yields CDR1 MNHEY and CDR2 SMNVEV (reference sequence). With V trimmed by 4 bases and J by 2 bases, 14 bases remained unmatched. CDR3 length: 18 amino acids. The chain's CDR3 is CASSSSHLGQGGTYEQYF. The DNA for the CDR3 is TGTGCCAGCAGTTCTTCCCACCTAGGACAGGGGGGGACCTACGAGCAGTACTTC.

This clonotype was seen repeatedly, ten times or more. The chain links TRBV12-3 or TRBV12-4 to TRBJ2-5; D could derive from TRBD1 or TRBD2 (5 bases each). The CDR3 has 14 residues. V was cut by 4 bases and J by 7 bases, with 16 bases left in between. The CDR3, as DNA: TGTGCCAGCAGTTCCGGGACGAGATGGGGGACCCAGTACTTC. Its translation is CASSSGTRWGTQYF.

This clonotype was seen more than once but under ten times. This chain links TRBV3-1 with TRBJ1-2, with a possible D match to TRBD1 (6 bases). CDR3 length: 16 amino acids. With 4 bases removed from V and 7 bases from J, the gap between germline ends came to 22 bases. Germline V gene data show CDR1 as LGHDT and CDR2 as YNNKEL (reference sequence). DNA for the CDR3: TGTGCCAGCAGCCCCTCTGTATCGGGGGGCGCTTTTGGCTACACCTTC. Translation: CASSPSVSGGAFGYTF. Complete variable domain (other parts from reference TRBV3-1 and TRBJ1-2): DTAVSQTPKYLVTQMGNDKSIKCEQNLGHDTMYWYKQDSKKFLKIMFSYNNKELIINETVPNRFSPKSPDKAHLNLHINSLELGDSAVYFCASSPSVSGGAFGYTFGSGTRLTVV.

In its sample, this clonotype was seen many times. V and J are TRBV19 and TRBJ2-2, with D uncertain. With 10 bases removed from V and 1 base from J, the gap between germline ends came to 7 bases. Looked up from germline, CDR1 is LNHDA and CDR2 is SQIVND (reference sequence). The CDR3 runs to 12 residues. As DNA, the CDR3 is TGTGCCACCTCCAGGAACACCGGGGAGCTGTTTTTT. Its translation: CATSRNTGELFF.

This sequence joins TRBV12-3 or TRBV12-4 and TRBJ1-1; 10 bases are shared with TRBD1. After removal of 10 bases from V and 3 bases from J, the junction contained 8 bases not matched to a gene. The CDR3 totals 14 residues. The CDR3 is CATGQGEWDTEAFF. In DNA form, the CDR3 reads TGTGCCACCGGACAGGGGGAGTGGGACACTGAAGCTTTCTTT.

Many counts were recorded for this clonotype. Written as DNA, the CDR3 is TGTGCCAGCAGTGACAGGGGATCGGAGACCCAGTACTTC. It codes for CASSDRGSETQYF. The chain joins TRBV28 to TRBJ2-5, with 8 bases matching TRBD1. Per germline, CDR1 MDHEN and CDR2 SYDVKM. V gave up 5 bases and J gave up 5 bases; unmatched junction bases: 4. This CDR3 has 13 amino acids.

This clonotype came up many times. The genes are TRBV20-1 and TRBJ1-2; the D gene is possibly TRBD1 (5 bases). CDR1 DFQATT and CDR2 SNEGSKA come from the germline V gene (reference sequence). CDR3 length: 16 residues. V lost 5 bases and J 4 bases, leaving 23 bases between the germline ends. CDR3 DNA sequence: TGCAGTGCTGACAACCGGGACTTTAAAGGCACCTATGGCTACACCTTC. This translates into CSADNRDFKGTYGYTF.

This clonotype was detected ten times or more. The J gene is TRBJ2-5, the V gene TRBV2, with D unclear. The CDR3 is 14 residues long. Germline CDR1 is SNHLY and CDR2 is FYNNEI. Trimming shortened V by 6 bases and J by 5 bases, and 16 bases separated the two germline ends. In DNA form, the CDR3 reads TGTGCCAGCAGAGGGCTAGACGTTGTGGAGACCCAGTACTTC. The encoded protein is CASRGLDVVETQYF. Drawing the rest from reference TRBV2 and TRBJ2-5, the complete variable domain is EPEVTQTPSHQVTQMGQEVILRCVPISNHLYFYWYRQILGQKVEFLVSFYNNEISEKSEIFDDQFSVERPDGSNFTLKIRSTKLEDSAMYFCASRGLDVVETQYFGPGTRLLVL.